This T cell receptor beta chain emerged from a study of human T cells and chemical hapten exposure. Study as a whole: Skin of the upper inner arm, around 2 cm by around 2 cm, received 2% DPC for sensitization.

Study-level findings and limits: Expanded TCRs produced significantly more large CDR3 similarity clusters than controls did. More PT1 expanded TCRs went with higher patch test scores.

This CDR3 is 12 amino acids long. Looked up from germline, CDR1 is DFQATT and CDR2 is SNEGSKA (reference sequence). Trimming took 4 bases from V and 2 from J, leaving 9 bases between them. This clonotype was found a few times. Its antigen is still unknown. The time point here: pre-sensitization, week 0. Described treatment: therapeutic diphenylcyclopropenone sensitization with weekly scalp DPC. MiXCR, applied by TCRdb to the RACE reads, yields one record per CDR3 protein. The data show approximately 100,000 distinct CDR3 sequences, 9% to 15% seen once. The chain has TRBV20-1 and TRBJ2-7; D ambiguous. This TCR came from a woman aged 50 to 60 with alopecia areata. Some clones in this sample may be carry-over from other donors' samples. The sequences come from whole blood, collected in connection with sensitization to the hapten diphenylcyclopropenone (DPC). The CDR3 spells CSAMKTTYEQYF. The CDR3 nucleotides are TGCAGTGCTATGAAAACCACCTACGAGCAGTACTTC.